This TCR beta chain was profiled in a study of control samples from healthy donors and cancer patients. This CDR3 comprises 14 residues. Looked up from germline, CDR1 is MGHDK and CDR2 is SYGVNS. V was shortened by 2 bases and J by 0 bases, with 6 bases between the two germline ends. The protocol was immunoSEQ multiplex PCR, while the TCRdb copy is restricted to in-frame clones and leaves out a portion. The sample includes about 98,000 clones, about 91% of them seen just once. The chain is built from TRBV25-1 and TRBJ2-3; D remains ambiguous. This receptor was identified in a woman aged 18 to 35 in good health. Source material: blood. The CDR3 bases are TGTGCCAGCAGTGAAATGGACAGCACAGATACGCAGTATTTT. Its protein is CASSEMDSTDTQYF.